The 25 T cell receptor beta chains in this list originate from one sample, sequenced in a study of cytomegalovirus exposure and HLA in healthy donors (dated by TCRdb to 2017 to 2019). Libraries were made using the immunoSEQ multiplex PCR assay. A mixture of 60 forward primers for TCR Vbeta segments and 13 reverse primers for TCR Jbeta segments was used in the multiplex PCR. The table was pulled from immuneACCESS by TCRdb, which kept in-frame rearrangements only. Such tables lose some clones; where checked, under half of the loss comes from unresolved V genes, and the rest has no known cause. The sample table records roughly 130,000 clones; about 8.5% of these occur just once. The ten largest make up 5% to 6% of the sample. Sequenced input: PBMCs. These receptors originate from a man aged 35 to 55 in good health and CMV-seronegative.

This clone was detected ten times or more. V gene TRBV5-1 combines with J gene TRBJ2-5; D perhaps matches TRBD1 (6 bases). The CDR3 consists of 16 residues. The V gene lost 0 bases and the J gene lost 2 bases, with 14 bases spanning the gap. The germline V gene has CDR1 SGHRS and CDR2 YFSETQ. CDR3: CASSLVGGGGQETQYF. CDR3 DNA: TGCGCCAGCAGCTTGGTTGGGGGCGGCGGGCAAGAGACCCAGTACTTC.

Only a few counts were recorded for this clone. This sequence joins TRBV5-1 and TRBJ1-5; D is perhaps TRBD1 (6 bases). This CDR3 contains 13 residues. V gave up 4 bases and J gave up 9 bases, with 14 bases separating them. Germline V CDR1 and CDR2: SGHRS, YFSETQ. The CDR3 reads CASSETGGVPQHF. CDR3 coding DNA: TGCGCCAGCAGCGAGACAGGCGGTGTGCCCCAGCATTTT.

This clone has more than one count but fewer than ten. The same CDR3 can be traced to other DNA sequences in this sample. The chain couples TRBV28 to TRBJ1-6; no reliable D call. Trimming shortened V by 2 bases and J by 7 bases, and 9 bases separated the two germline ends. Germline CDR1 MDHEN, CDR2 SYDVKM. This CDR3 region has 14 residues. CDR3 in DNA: TGTGCCAGCAGTTTAGAGACGGAGAATTCACCCCTCCACTTT. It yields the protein CASSLETENSPLHF.

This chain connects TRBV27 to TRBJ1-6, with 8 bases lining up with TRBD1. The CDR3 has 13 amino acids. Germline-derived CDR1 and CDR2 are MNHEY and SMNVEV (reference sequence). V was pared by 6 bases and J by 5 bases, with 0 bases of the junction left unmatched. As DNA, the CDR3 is TGTGCCAGCAGGGACAGGGATAATTCACCCCTCCACTTT. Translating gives CASRDRDNSPLHF.

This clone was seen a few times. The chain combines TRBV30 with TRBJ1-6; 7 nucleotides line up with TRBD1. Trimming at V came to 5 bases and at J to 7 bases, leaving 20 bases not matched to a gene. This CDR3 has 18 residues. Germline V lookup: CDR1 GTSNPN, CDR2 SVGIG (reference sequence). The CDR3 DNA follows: TGTGCCTGGCAGGGACCCTTCAATCGACAGGGTGGGAATTCACCCCTCCACTTT. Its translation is CAWQGPFNRQGGNSPLHF.

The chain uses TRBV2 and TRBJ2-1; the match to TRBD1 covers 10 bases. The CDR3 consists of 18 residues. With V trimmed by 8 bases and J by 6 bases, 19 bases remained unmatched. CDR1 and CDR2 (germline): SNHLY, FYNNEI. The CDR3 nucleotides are TGTGCCAGCCTACAAACTCAATTCGGGACAGGGGATGGCAATGAGCAGTTCTTC. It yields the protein CASLQTQFGTGDGNEQFF.

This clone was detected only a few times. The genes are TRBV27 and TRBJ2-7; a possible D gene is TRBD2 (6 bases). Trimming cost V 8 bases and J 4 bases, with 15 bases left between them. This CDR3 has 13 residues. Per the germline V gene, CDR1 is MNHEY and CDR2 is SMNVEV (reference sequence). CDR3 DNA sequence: TGTGCCAGCCGACGAGGAGGAGGGTACGAGCAGTACTTC. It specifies CASRRGGGYEQYF.

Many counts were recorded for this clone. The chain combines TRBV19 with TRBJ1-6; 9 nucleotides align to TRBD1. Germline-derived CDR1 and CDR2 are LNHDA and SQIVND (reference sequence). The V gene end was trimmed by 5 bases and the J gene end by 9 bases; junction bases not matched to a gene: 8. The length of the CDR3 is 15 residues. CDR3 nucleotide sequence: TGTGCCAGTAGTCTACCGGGACAGGGTTTTTCACCCCTCCACTTT. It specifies CASSLPGQGFSPLHF.

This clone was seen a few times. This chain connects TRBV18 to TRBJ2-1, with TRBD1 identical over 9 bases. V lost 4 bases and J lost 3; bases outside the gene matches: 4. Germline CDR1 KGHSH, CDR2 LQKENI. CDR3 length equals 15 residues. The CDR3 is CASSLRTGDYNEQFF. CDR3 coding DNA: TGTGCCAGCTCACTTCGGACAGGGGACTACAATGAGCAGTTCTTC. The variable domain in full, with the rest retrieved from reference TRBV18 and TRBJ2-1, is NAGVMQNPRHLVRRRGQEARLRCSPMKGHSHVYWYRQLPEEGLKFMVYLQKENIIDESGMPKERFSAEFPKEGPSILRIQQVVRGDSAAYFCASSLRTGDYNEQFFGPGTRLTVL.

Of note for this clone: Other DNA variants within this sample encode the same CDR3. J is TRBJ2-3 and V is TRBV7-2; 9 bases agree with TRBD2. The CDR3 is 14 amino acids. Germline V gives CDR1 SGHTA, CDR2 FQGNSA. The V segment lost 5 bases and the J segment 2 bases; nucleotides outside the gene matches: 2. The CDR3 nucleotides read TGTGCCAGCAGCGCGGGACTAGCCACAGATACGCAGTATTTT. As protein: CASSAGLATDTQYF. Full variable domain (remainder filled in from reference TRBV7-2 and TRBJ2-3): GAGVSQSPSNKVTEKGKDVELRCDPISGHTALYWYRQSLGQGLEFLIYFQGNSAPDKSGLPSDRFSAERTGGSVSTLTIQRTQQEDSAVYLCASSAGLATDTQYFGPGTRLTVL.

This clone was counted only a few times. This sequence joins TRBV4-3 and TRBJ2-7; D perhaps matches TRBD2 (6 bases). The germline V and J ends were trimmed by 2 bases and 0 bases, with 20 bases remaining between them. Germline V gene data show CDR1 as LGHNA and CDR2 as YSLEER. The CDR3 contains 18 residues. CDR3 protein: CASSQTPAGTPSSYEQYF. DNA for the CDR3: TGCGCCAGCAGCCAAACCCCGGCCGGGACTCCTAGCTCCTACGAGCAGTACTTC.

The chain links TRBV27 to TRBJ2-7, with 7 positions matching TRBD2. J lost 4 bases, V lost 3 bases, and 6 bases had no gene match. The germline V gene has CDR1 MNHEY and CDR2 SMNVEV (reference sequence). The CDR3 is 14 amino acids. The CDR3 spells CASSFGGGGYEQYF. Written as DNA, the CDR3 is TGTGCCAGCAGTTTCGGCGGGGGTGGGTACGAGCAGTACTTC.

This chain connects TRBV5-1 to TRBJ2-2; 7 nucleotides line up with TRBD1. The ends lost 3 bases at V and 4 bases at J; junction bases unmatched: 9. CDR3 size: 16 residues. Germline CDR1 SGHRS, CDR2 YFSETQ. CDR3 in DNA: TGCGCCAGCAGCTACGGCGACAGGGAAGGCACCGGGGAGCTGTTTTTT. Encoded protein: CASSYGDREGTGELFF. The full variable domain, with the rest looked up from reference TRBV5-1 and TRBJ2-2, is KAGVTQTPRYLIKTRGQQVTLSCSPISGHRSVSWYQQTPGQGLQFLFEYFSETQRNKGNFPGRFSGRQFSNSRSEMNVSTLELGDSALYLCASSYGDREGTGELFFGEGSRLTVL.

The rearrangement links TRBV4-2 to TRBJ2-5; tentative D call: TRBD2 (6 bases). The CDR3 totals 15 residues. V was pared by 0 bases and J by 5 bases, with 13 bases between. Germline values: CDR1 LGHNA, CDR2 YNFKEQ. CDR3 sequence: CASSQENSGWETQYF. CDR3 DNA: TGTGCCAGCAGCCAAGAGAATAGCGGATGGGAGACCCAGTACTTC.

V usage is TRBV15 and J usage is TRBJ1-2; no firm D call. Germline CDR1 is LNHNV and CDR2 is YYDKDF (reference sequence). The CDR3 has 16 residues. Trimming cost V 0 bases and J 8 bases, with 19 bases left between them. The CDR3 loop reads CATSRDQATLERGYTF. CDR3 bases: TGTGCCACCAGCAGAGATCAGGCCACCTTAGAAAGGGGCTACACCTTC. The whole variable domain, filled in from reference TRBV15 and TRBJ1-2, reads DAMVIQNPRYQVTQFGKPVTLSCSQTLNHNVMYWYQQKSSQAPKLLFHYYDKDFNNEADTPDNFQSRRPNTSFCFLDIRSPGLGDTAMYLCATSRDQATLERGYTFGSGTRLTVV.

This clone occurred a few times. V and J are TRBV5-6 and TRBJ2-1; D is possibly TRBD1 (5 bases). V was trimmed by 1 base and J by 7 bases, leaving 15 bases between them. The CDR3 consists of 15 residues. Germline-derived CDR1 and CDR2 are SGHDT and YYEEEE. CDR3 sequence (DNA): TGTGCCAGCAGCTTGATCCAGGAACAGGAGAATGAGCAGTTCTTC. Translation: CASSLIQEQENEQFF.

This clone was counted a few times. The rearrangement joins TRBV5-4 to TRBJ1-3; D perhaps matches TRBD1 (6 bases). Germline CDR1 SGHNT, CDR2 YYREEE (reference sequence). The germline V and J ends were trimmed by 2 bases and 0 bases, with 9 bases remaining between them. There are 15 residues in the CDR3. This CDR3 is CASSFGTNSGNTIYF. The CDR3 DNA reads TGTGCCAGCAGCTTCGGGACAAACTCTGGAAACACCATATATTTT.

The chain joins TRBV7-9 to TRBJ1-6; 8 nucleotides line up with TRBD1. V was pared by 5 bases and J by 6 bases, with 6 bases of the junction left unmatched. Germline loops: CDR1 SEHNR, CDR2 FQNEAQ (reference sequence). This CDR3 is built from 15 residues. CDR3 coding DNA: TGTGCCAGCAGCGCTCCCGGACAGGGTAATTCACCCCTCCACTTT. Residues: CASSAPGQGNSPLHF. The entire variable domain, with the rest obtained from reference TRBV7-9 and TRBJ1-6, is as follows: DTGVSQNPRHKITKRGQNVTFRCDPISEHNRLYWYRQTLGQGPEFLTYFQNEAQLEKSRLLSDRFSAERPKGSFSTLEIQRTEQGDSAMYLCASSAPGQGNSPLHFGNGTRLTVT.

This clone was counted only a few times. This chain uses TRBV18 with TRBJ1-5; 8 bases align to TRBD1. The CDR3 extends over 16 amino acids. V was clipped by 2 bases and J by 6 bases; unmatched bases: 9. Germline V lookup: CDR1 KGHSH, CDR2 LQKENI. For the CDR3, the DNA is TGTGCCAGCTCACCAGAAGTGCAGGGGGCAGGTCAGCCCCAGCATTTT. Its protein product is CASSPEVQGAGQPQHF.

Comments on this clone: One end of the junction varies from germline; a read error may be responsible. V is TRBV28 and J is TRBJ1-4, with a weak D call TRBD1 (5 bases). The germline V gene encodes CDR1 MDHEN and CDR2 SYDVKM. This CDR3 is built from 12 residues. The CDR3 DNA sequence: TGTGCCAGCAGTAGGGGCTGGGAAAAAATGTTTTTT. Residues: CASSRGWEKMFF.

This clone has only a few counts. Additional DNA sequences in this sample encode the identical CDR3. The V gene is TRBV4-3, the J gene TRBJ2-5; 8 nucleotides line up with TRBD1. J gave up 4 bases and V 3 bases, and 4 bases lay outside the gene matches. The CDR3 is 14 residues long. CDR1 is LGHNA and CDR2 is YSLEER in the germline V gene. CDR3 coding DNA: TGCGCCAGCAGCCAGGACAGGGTCCCAGAGACCCAGTACTTC. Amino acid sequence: CASSQDRVPETQYF.

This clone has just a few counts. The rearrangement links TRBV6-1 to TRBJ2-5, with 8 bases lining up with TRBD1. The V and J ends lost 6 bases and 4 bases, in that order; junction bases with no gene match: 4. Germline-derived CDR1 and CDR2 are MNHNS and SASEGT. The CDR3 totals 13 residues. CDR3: CASRPTGGETQYF. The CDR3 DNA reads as TGTGCCAGCAGACCAACAGGGGGAGAGACCCAGTACTTC.

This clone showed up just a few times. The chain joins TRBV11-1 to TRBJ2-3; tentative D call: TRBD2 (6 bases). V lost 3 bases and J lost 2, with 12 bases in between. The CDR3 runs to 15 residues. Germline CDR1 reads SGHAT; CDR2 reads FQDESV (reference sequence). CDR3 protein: CASSFGGDYTDTQYF. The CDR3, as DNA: TGTGCCAGCAGCTTCGGGGGAGATTACACAGATACGCAGTATTTT. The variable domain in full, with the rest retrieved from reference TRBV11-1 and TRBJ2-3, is EAEVAQSPRYKITEKSQAVAFWCDPISGHATLYWYRQILGQGPELLVQFQDESVVDDSQLPKDRFSAERLKGVDSTLKIQPAELGDSAMYLCASSFGGDYTDTQYFGPGTRLTVL.

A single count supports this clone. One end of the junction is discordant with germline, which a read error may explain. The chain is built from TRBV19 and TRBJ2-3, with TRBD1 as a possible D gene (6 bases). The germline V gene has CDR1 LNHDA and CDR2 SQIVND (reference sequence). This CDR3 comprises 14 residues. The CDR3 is CASSHRVWADTQYF. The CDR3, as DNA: TGTGCTAGTAGTCACAGGGTTTGGGCAGATACGCAGTATTTT.

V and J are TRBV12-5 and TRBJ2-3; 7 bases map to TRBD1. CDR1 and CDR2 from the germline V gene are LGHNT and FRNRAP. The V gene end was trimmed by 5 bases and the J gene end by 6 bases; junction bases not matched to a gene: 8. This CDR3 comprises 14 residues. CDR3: CASGPPDRDDTQYF. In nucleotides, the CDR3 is TGTGCTAGTGGTCCCCCCGACAGGGATGATACGCAGTATTTT.